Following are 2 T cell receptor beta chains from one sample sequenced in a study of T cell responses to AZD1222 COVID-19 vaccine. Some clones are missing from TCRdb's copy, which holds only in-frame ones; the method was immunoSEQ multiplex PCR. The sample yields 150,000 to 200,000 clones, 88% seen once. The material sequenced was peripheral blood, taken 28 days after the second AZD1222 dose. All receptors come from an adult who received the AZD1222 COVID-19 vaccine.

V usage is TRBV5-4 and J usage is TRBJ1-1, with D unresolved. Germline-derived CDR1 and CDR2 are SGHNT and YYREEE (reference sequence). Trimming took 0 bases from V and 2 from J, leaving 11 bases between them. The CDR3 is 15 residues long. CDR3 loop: CASSLDPTPNTEAFF. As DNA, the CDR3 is TGTGCCAGCAGCTTGGACCCGACACCCAACACTGAAGCTTTCTTT.

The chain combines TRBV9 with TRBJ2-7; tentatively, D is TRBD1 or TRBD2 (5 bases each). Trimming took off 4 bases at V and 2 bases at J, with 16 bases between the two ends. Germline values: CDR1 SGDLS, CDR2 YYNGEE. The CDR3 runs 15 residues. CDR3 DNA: TGTGCCAGCAGCCTTACCGGGACGGAGCCCTACGAGCAGTACTTC. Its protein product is CASSLTGTEPYEQYF.